This is a list of T cell receptor beta chains from one sample in a study of identical twins. TCRdb fed the 5' RACE reads into MiXCR, producing one record per CDR3 protein. Of fewer than 250,000 distinct CDR3 sequences in the sample, approximately 8% were seen once. These data also formed part of another study, on yellow fever vaccine responses in identical twins.

The sequenced material came from CD8+ T cells sorted from blood. The receptors were gathered from a woman under 30 in good health. CDR3s include the opening cysteine and the closing phenylalanine or tryptophan. The D gene is left open where the match is weak. Expanded clones get a size class; other rows say once, few or many, or leave the size out.

len	d_gene	v_gene	j_gene	abundance	CDR3nt	CDR3aa
15	.	TRBV14	TRBJ1-1	few	TGTGCCAGCAGCCAAAGTAGGGCAGCACGATCGAAAGCTTTCTTT	CASSQSRAARSKAFF
18	TRBD1	TRBV5-1	TRBJ2-4	.	TGCGCCACAAACGACAGGGGCTCTTTTCGACAAGCCAAAAACATTCAGTACTTC	CATNDRGSFRQAKNIQYF
15	.	TRBV10-3	TRBJ2-7	many	TGTGCCATCAGTGAGCCGAGGGTATCTATGGTAGAGCAGTACTTC	CAISEPRVSMVEQYF
11	.	TRBV12-3/TRBV12-4	TRBJ2-3	many	TGTGCCAGCAGTCCTTGGGATACGCAGTATTTT	CASSPWDTQYF
16	.	TRBV27	TRBJ2-2	many	TGTGCCAGCAGTCCCCGGGACTTCTGGAACACCGGGGAGCTGTTTTTT	CASSPRDFWNTGELFF
12	TRBD1	TRBV29-1	TRBJ2-7	.	TGCAGCGTAGCCAGGGGGCCGGACGAGCAGTACTTC	CSVARGPDEQYF
13	.	TRBV27	TRBJ1-1	few	TGTGCCAGCAGTCGGACAGCCAACACTGAAGCTTTCTTT	CASSRTANTEAFF
14	.	TRBV13	TRBJ1-2	.	TGTGCCAGCAGCCCGAGGGGGGACACCTATGGCTACACCTTC	CASSPRGDTYGYTF
13	TRBD2	TRBV4-1	TRBJ2-4	few	TGCGCCAGCAGCCAAGTCGGGAGGAACATTCAGTACTTC	CASSQVGRNIQYF
15	.	TRBV5-1	TRBJ1-2	many	TGCGCCAGCAGCTTGGAAGATTCGACCACATATGGCTACACCTTC	CASSLEDSTTYGYTF